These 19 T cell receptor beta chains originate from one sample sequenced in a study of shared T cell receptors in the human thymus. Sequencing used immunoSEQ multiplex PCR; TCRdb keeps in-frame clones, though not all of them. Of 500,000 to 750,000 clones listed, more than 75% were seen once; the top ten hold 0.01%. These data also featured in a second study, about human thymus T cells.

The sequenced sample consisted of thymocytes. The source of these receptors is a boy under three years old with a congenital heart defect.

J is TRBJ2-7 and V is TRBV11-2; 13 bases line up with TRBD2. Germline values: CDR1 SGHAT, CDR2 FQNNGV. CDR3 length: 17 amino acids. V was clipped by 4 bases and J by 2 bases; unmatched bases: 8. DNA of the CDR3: TGTGCCAGCAGCTCCCCCGGGACTAGCGGGAAACCCTACGAGCAGTACTTC. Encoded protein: CASSSPGTSGKPYEQYF.

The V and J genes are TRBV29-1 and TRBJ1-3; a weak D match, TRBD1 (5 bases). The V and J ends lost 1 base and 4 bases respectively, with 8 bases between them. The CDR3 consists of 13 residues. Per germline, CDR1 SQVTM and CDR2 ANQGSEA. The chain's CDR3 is CSVEAGGGNTIYF. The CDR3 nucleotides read TGCAGCGTTGAAGCGGGGGGGGGAAACACCATATATTTT. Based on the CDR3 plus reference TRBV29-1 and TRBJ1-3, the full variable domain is SAVISQKPSRDICQRGTSLTIQCQVDSQVTMMFWYRQQPGQSLTLIATANQGSEATYESGFVIDKFPISRPNLTFSTLTVSNMSPEDSSIYLCSVEAGGGNTIYFGEGSWLTVV.

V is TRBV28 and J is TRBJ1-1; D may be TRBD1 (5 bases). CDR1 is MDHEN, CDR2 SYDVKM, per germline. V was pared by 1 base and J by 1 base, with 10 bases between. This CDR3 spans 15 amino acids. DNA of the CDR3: TGTGCCAGCAGTTTATCCGGGGGGGGGAACACTGAAGCTTTCTTT. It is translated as CASSLSGGGNTEAFF.

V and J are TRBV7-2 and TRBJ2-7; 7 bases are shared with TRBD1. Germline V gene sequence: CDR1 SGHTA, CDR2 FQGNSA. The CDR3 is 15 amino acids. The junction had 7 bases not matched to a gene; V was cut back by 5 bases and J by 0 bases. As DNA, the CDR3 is TGTGCCAGCAGCAGAGACAGGGCAGACTCCTACGAGCAGTACTTC. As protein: CASSRDRADSYEQYF.

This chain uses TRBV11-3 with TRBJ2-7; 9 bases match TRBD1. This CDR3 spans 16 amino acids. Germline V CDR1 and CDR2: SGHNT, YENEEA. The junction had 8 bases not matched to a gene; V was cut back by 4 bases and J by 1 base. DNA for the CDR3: TGTGCCAGCAGCTCCCCCCCGGGACAGGGATCCTACGAGCAGTACTTC. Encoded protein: CASSSPPGQGSYEQYF.

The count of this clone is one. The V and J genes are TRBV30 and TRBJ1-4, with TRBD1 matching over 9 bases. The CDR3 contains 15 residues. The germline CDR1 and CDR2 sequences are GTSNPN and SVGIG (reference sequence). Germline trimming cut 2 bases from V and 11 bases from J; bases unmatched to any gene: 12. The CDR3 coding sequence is TGTGCCTGGAGTCGACAGGGGGAAGGACGATCGAAACTGTTTTTT. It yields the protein CAWSRQGEGRSKLFF.

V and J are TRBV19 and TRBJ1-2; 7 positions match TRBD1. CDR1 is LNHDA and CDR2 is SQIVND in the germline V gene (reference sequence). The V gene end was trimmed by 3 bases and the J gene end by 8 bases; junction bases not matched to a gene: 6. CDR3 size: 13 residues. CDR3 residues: CASSIDRADGYTF. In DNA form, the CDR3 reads TGTGCCAGTAGTATTGACAGGGCGGACGGCTACACCTTC.

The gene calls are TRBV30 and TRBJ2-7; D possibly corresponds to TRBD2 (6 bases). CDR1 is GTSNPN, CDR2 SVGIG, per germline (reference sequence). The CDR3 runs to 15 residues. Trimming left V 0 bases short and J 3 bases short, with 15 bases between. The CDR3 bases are TGTGCCTGGAGTGTTGGGGGACTCTCTATCTACGAGCAGTACTTC. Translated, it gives CAWSVGGLSIYEQYF.

The CDR3 region has the DNA TGTGCCTGGAGTGGGCGGGATAGCGGGGAGCTGTTTTTT. This encodes CAWSGRDSGELFF. The rearrangement joins TRBV30 to TRBJ2-2, with TRBD2 as a possible D gene (6 bases). V was clipped by 1 base and J by 7 bases, with 10 bases between them. The CDR3 covers 13 residues. CDR1 and CDR2 (germline): GTSNPN, SVGIG (reference sequence).

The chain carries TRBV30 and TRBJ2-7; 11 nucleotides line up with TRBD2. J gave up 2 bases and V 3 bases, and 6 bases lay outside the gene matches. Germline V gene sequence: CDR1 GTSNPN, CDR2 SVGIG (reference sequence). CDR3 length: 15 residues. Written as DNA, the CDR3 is TGTGCCTGGAGGGTGACTAGCGGGAAAACCTACGAGCAGTACTTC. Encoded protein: CAWRVTSGKTYEQYF. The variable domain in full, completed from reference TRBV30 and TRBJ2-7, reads SQTIHQWPATLVQPVGSPLSLECTVEGTSNPNLYWYRQAAGRGLQLLFYSVGIGQISSEVPQNLSASRPQDRQFILSSKKLLLSDSGFYLCAWRVTSGKTYEQYFGPGTRLTVT.

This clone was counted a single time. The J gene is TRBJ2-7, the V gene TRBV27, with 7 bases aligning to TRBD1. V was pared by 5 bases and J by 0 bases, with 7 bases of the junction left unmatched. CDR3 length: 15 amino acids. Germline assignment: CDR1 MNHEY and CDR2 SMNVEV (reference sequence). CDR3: CASSTTTGSSYEQYF. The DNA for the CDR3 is TGTGCCAGCAGTACCACGACAGGGAGCTCCTACGAGCAGTACTTC.

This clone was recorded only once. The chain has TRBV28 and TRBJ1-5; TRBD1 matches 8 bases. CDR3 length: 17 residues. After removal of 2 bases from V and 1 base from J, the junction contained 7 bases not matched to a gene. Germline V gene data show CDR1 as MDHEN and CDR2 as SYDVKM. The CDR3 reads CASSLDRGPMSNQPQHF. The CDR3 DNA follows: TGTGCCAGCAGTTTAGACAGGGGTCCCATGAGCAATCAGCCCCAGCATTTT.

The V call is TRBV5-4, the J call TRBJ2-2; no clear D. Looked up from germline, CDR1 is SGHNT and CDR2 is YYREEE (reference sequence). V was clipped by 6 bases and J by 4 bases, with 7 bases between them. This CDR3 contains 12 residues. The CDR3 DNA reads TGTGCCAGCACCAGAAGCACCGGGGAGCTGTTTTTT. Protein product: CASTRSTGELFF.

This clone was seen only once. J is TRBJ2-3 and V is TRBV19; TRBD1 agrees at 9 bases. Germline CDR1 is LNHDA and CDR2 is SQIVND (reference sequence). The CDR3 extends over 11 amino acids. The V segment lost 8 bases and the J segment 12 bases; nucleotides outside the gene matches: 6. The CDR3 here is CASGPGQGQYF. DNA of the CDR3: TGTGCCAGTGGCCCGGGACAGGGACAGTATTTT.

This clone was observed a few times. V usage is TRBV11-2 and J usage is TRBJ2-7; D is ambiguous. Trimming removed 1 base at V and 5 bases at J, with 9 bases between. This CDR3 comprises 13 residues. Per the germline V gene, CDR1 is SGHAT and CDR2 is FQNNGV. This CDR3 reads CASSLVGGNEQYF. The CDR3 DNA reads TGTGCCAGCAGCTTAGTAGGCGGCAACGAGCAGTACTTC.

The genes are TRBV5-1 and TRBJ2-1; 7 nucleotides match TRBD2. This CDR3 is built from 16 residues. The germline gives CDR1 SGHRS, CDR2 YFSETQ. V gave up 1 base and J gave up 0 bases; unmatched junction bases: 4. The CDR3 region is CASSLTSESSYNEQFF. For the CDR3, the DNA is TGCGCCAGCAGCTTGACTAGCGAAAGCTCCTACAATGAGCAGTTCTTC.

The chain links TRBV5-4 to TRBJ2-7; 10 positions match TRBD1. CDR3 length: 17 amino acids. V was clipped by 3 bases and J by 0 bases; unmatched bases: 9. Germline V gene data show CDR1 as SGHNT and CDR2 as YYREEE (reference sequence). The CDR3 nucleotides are TGTGCCAGCAGCTGGGCGGGACAGGGGAGAACCTCCTACGAGCAGTACTTC. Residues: CASSWAGQGRTSYEQYF.

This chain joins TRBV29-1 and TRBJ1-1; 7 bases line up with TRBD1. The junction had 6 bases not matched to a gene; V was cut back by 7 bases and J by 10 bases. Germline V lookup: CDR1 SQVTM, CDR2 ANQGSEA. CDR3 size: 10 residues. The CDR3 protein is CSARGAVAFF. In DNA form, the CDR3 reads TGCAGCGCCAGGGGGGCAGTAGCTTTCTTT.

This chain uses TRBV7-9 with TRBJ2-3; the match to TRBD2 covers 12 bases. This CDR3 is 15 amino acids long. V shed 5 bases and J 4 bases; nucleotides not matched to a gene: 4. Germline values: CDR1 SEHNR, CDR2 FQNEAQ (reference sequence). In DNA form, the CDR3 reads TGTGCCAGCAGCAATCTAGCGGGAGGGCCAGATACGCAGTATTTT. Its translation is CASSNLAGGPDTQYF.